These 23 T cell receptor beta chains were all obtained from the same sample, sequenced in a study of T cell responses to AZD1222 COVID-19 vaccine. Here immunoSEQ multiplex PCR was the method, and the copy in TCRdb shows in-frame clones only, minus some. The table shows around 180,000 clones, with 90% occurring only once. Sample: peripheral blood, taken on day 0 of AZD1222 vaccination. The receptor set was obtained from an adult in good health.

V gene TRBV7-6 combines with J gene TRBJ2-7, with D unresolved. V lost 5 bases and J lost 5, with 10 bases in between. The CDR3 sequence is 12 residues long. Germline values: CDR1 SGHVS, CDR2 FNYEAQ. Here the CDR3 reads CASSRLDNEQYF. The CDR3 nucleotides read TGTGCCAGCAGCCGATTAGACAACGAGCAGTACTTC.

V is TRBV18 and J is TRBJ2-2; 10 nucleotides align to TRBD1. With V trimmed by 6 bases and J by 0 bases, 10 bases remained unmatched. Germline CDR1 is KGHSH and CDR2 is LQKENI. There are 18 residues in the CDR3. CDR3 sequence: CASSPQDRGTTNTGELFF. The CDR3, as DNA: TGTGCCAGCTCCCCCCAGGACAGGGGGACTACGAACACCGGGGAGCTGTTTTTT.

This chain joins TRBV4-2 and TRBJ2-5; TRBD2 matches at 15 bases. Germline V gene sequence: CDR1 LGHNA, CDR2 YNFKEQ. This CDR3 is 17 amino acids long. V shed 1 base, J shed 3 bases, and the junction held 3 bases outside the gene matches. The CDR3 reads CASSQGTSGGAKETQYF. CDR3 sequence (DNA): TGTGCCAGCAGCCAAGGGACTAGCGGGGGGGCGAAAGAGACCCAGTACTTC.

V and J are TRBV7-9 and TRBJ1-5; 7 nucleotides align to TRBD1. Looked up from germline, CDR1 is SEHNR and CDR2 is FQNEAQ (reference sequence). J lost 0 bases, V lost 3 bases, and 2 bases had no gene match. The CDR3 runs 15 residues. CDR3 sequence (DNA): TGTGCCAGCAGCTTGGGGACAGTTAGCAATCAGCCCCAGCATTTT. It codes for CASSLGTVSNQPQHF. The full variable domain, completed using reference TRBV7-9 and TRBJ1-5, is DTGVSQNPRHKITKRGQNVTFRCDPISEHNRLYWYRQTLGQGPEFLTYFQNEAQLEKSRLLSDRFSAERPKGSFSTLEIQRTEQGDSAMYLCASSLGTVSNQPQHFGDGTRLSIL.

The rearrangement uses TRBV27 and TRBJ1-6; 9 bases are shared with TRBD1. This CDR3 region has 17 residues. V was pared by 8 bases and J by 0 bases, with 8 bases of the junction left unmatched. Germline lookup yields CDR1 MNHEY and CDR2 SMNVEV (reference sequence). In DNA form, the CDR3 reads TGTGCCAGCTCTATACAGGGGGCGAGCTCCTATAATTCACCCCTCCACTTT. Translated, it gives CASSIQGASSYNSPLHF.

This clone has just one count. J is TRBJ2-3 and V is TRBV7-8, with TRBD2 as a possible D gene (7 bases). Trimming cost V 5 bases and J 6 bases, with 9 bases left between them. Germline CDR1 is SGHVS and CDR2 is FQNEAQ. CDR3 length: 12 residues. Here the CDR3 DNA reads TGTGCCAGCAGCCGCGGGGGCGATACGCAGTATTTT. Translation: CASSRGGDTQYF.

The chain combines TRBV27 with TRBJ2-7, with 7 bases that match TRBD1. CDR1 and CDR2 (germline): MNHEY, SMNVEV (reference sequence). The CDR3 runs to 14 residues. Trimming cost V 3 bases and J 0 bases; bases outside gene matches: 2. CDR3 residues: CASSFYRGSYEQYF. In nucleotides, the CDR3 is TGTGCCAGCAGTTTCTACAGGGGCTCCTACGAGCAGTACTTC.

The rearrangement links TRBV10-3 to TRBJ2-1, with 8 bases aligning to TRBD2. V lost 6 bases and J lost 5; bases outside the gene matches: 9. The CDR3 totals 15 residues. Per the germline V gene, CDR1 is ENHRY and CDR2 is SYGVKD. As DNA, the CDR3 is TGTGCCATCAGGCCGCGGGGGGCCGTTAACAATGAGCAGTTCTTC. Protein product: CAIRPRGAVNNEQFF.

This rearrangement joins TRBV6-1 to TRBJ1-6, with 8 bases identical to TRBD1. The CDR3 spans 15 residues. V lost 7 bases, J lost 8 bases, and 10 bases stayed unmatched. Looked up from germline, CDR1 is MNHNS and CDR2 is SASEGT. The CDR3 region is CASTPTGEGDSPLHF. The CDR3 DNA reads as TGTGCCAGCACCCCGACAGGGGAGGGCGATTCACCCCTCCACTTT.

The CDR3 DNA reads TGTGCCAGCAGCCTGGGACAGGGGGAGACAGAGACCCAGTACTTC. As protein: CASSLGQGETETQYF. The genes are TRBV7-8 and TRBJ2-5; 11 bases map to TRBD1. V trimming: 5 bases; J trimming: 4 bases; junction bases outside the gene matches: 6. Looked up from germline, CDR1 is SGHVS and CDR2 is FQNEAQ. The CDR3 sequence is 15 residues long. The complete variable domain, with remaining parts taken from reference TRBV7-8 and TRBJ2-5, reads GAGVSQSPRYKVAKRGQDVALRCDPISGHVSLFWYQQALGQGPEFLTYFQNEAQLDKSGLPSDRFFAERPEGSVSTLKIQRTQQEDSAVYLCASSLGQGETETQYFGPGTRLLVL.

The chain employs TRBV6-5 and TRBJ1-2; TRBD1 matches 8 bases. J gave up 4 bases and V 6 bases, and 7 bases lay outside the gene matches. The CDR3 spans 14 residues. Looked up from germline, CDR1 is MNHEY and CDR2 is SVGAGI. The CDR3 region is CASSTGQGPYGYTF. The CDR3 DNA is TGTGCCAGCAGCACTGGACAGGGCCCCTATGGCTACACCTTC.

The CDR3 here is CASSLRGSTNTGELFF. The CDR3, as DNA: TGTGCCAGCAGCTTGCGCGGGAGCACGAACACCGGGGAGCTGTTTTTT. The rearrangement links TRBV5-5 to TRBJ2-2; 7 bases are shared with TRBD2. CDR3 length: 16 residues. J lost 0 bases, V lost 1 base, and 3 bases had no gene match. The germline CDR1 and CDR2 sequences are SGHKS and YYEKEE (reference sequence).

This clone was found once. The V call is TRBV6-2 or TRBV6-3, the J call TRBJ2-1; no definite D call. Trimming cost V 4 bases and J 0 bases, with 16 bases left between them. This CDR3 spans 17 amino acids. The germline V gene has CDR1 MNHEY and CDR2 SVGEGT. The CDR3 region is CASSSLLSGRSYNEQFF. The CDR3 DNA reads TGTGCCAGCAGTTCCCTTTTATCTGGACGCTCCTACAATGAGCAGTTCTTC.

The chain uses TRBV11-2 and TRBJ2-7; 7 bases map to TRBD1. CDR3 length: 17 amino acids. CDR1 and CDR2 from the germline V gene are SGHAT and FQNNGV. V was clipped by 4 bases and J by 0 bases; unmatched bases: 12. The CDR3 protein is CASSSPWTGQSSYEQYF. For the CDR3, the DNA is TGTGCCAGCAGCTCCCCCTGGACAGGACAAAGCTCCTACGAGCAGTACTTC.

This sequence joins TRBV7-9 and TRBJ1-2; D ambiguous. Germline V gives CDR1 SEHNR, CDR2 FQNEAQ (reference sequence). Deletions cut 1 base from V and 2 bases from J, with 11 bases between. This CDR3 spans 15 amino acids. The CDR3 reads CASSLVSDWNYGYTF. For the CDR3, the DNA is TGTGCCAGCAGCTTAGTGTCGGACTGGAACTATGGCTACACCTTC.

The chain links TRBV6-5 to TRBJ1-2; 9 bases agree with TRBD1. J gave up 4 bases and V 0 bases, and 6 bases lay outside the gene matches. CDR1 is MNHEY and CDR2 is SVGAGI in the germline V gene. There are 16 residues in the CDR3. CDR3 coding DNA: TGTGCCAGCAGTTACTCTAGGGCGGGACAGGGCTATGGCTACACCTTC. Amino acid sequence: CASSYSRAGQGYGYTF.

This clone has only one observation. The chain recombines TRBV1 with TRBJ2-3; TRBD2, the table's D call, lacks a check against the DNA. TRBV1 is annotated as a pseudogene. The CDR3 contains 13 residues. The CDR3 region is CTSTSLRVDTQYF. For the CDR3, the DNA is TGCACCAGCACCTCCCTCCGTGTTGATACGCAGTATTTT.

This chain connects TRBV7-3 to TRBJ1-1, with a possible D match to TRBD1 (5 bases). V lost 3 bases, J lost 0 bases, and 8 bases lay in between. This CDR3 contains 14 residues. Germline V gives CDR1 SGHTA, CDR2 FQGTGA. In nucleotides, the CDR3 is TGTGCCAGCAGCTTGGGGACGGTGAACACTGAAGCTTTCTTT. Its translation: CASSLGTVNTEAFF. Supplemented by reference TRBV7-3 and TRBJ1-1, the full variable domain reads GAGVSQTPSNKVTEKGKYVELRCDPISGHTALYWYRQSLGQGPEFLIYFQGTGAADDSGLPNDRFFAVRPEGSVSTLKIQRTERGDSAVYLCASSLGTVNTEAFFGQGTRLTVV.

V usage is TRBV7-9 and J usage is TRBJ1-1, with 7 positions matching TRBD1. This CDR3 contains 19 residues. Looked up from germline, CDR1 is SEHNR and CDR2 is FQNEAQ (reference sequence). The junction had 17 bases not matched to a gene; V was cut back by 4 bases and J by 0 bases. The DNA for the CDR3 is TGTGCCAGCAGCTCCCCCCAAAAGGCCGGGACAGCCATGAACACTGAAGCTTTCTTT. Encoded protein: CASSSPQKAGTAMNTEAFF.

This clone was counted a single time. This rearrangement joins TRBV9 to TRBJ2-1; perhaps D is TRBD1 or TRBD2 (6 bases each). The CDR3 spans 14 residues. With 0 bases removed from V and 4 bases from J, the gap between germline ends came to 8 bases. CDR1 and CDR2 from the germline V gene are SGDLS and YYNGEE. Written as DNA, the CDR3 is TGTGCCAGCAGCGTAGCGGGGGCATACAATGAGCAGTTCTTC. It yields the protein CASSVAGAYNEQFF. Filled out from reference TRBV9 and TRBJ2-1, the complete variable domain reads DSGVTQTPKHLITATGQRVTLRCSPRSGDLSVYWYQQSLDQGLQFLIQYYNGEERAKGNILERFSAQQFPDLHSELNLSSLELGDSALYFCASSVAGAYNEQFFGPGTRLTVL.

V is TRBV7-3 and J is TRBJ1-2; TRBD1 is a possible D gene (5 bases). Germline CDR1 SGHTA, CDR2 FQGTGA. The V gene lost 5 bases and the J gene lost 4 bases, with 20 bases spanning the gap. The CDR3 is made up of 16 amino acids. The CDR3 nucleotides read TGTGCCAGCAGCCCACGCCCGGGGGGATCCAGCTATGGCTACACCTTC. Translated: CASSPRPGGSSYGYTF.

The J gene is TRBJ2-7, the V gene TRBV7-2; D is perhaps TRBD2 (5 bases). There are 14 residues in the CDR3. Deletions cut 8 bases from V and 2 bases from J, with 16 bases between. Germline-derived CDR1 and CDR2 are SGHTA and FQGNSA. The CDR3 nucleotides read TGTGCCAGCGCCCTGGGGAGACATCCCTACGAGCAGTACTTC. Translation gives CASALGRHPYEQYF.

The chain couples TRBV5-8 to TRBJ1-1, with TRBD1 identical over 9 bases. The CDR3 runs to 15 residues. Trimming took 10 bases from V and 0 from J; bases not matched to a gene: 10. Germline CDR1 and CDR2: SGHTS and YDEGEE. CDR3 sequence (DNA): TGTGCCTGCACGGCGGACAGGGGAATGAACACTGAAGCTTTCTTT. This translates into CACTADRGMNTEAFF.